A selection of T cell receptor beta chains follows, all from one sample in a study of blood T cell repertoires in COVID-19. Clones were read by immunoSEQ multiplex PCR, and TCRdb kept only the in-frame ones, dropping some. The sample includes 350,000 to 450,000 clones, approximately 91% seen only once; the top ten take 0.86%. Sequenced material: PBMCs or T cells enriched from blood (not recorded which). Receptors were obtained from a woman in her forties who had been exposed to COVID-19. Each CDR3 is given with its conserved first and last residue. Fields, in order: D gene, V gene, J gene, clone size, CDR3 DNA, CDR3 protein. A D gene is named only where the DNA matches it firmly. Only some rows state a clone size, as once, few, many or a class for expanded clones.

>NA|TRBV25-1|TRBJ2-4|NA
TGTGCCAGCGGCCCCTCCCACATTCAGTACTTC
CASGPSHIQYF
>NA|TRBV27|TRBJ2-6|NA
TGTGCCACAACATCGTCAGGGCCCCGGGGGGCCAACGTCCTGACTTTC
CATTSSGPRGANVLTF
>TRBD1|TRBV6-2/TRBV6-3|TRBJ2-7|NA
TGTGCCAGCAGCTTGTTTATGACAGGGGAGAACGAGCAGTACTTC
CASSLFMTGENEQYF
>TRBD2|TRBV7-2|TRBJ2-7|NA
TGTGCCAGCAGCTTAGATACTAGCGGGGAACTTTCCTACGAGCAGTACTTC
CASSLDTSGELSYEQYF
>NA|TRBV13|TRBJ1-2|NA
TGTGCCAGCAGCTTCGGGTCTCGACCGGGCTACACCTTC
CASSFGSRPGYTF
>NA|TRBV5-4|TRBJ1-2|NA
TGTGCCAGCAGCTTTGGAGGGAAGCGGGGGACCTGGGGCTACACCTTC
CASSFGGKRGTWGYTF
>TRBD1|TRBV2|TRBJ1-1|NA
TGTGCCAGCATAAAGGGGGCGTTTGACACTGAAGCTTTCTTT
CASIKGAFDTEAFF
>NA|TRBV7-9|TRBJ2-5|NA
TGTGCCAGCAGCGTGCTAGCGAACCGAGAGACCCAGTACTTC
CASSVLANRETQYF
>TRBD1|TRBV18|TRBJ2-7|NA
TGTGCCAGCTCACGAGGACAGGGGGGCTCCGAGCAGTACTTC
CASSRGQGGSEQYF
>NA|TRBV6-2/TRBV6-3|TRBJ1-6|NA
TGTGCCAGCAGCCCCCGTCAGGATTCACCCCTCCACTTT
CASSPRQDSPLHF
>TRBD1|TRBV6-2/TRBV6-3|TRBJ1-2|NA
TGTGCCAGCAGTTACGGGCCAGGGGGCGGCTATGGCTACACCTTC
CASSYGPGGGYGYTF
>NA|TRBV30|TRBJ2-1|NA
TGTGCCTGGAGTCGGAGGGGAGGTGAGCAGTTCTTC
CAWSRRGGEQFF
>TRBD1|TRBV9|TRBJ1-1|NA
TGTGCCAGCAGCGTAGCCGGGACAGAGGGGTCTGAAGCTTTCTTT
CASSVAGTEGSEAFF
>NA|TRBV19|TRBJ1-1|once
TGTGCCAGTTCCCCCCTCAGAAACACTGAAGCTTTCTTT
CASSPLRNTEAFF
>TRBD1|TRBV19|TRBJ1-2|NA
TGTGCCAGTAGGGAGGGGGCAGCGTTTGGCTACACCTTC
CASREGAAFGYTF
>TRBD1|TRBV5-1|TRBJ1-2|NA
TGCGCCAGCAGCCTGAGAGACAGGGGATTAGCCTATGGCTACACCTTC
CASSLRDRGLAYGYTF
>TRBD1|TRBV15|TRBJ2-2|NA
TGTGCCACCAGCAGGGATGGACAGGGGAAAAACGGGGAGCTGTTTTTT
CATSRDGQGKNGELFF
>TRBD1|TRBV30|TRBJ2-5|NA
TGTGCCTGGAGGGGGACAGGCCAAGGGGCCCAGTACTTC
CAWRGTGQGAQYF
>NA|TRBV9|TRBJ1-2|few
TGTGCCAGCAGCGTAGGCGAGGGCTACACCTTC
CASSVGEGYTF
>TRBD2|TRBV29-1|TRBJ2-7|NA
TGCAGCGTTGTGAGGGGAGGGTACGAGCAGTACTTC
CSVVRGGYEQYF
>TRBD1|TRBV30|TRBJ1-2|NA
TGTGCCTGGAGTCCGGACAGGGGGTTAGAAGGCTACACCTTC
CAWSPDRGLEGYTF
>TRBD1|TRBV5-1|TRBJ1-2|NA
TGCGCCAGCAGCACTGGACAGGTTGGCTACACCTTC
CASSTGQVGYTF
>NA|TRBV10-1|TRBJ2-3|NA
TGCGCCAGCAAGGGCGGGGGCCTCACAGATACGCAGTATTTT
CASKGGGLTDTQYF
>NA|TRBV4-2|TRBJ2-2|NA
TGTGCCAGCAGCCAAGATCTCGGTTTCCGTGGTGCGGGCGGGGAGCTGTTTTTT
CASSQDLGFRGAGGELFF
>TRBD2|TRBV7-9|TRBJ2-1|few
TGTGCCAGCAGCACAAGGACTAGCGGGAGTGGAAATGAGCAGTTCTTC
CASSTRTSGSGNEQFF
>TRBD1|TRBV30|TRBJ2-7|NA
TGTGCCTGGAAAGGGACAGGGGTCCACGAGCAGTACTTC
CAWKGTGVHEQYF
>TRBD1|TRBV5-4|TRBJ1-1|NA
TGTGCCAGCAGTTCCGGGACAGGGGTGGGCACTGAAGCTTTCTTT
CASSSGTGVGTEAFF
>TRBD1|TRBV2|TRBJ2-2|NA
TGTGCCAGCAGGGGTAACAGGGGTGGTACCGGGGAGCTGTTTTTT
CASRGNRGGTGELFF
>NA|TRBV7-2|TRBJ1-3|NA
TGTGCCAGCAGCTTAAATACAGCCCTCTCTGGAAACACCATATATTTT
CASSLNTALSGNTIYF
>TRBD2|TRBV7-8|TRBJ2-5|NA
TGTGCCAGCAGCTCCCGACTAGCGGGGGCCCCGTTCGAAGAGACCCAGTACTTC
CASSSRLAGAPFEETQYF
>TRBD2|TRBV7-2|TRBJ2-7|NA
TGTGCCAGCAGCTTAGCGCTGGATAGGAAGCGGGAGCCGTGGGAGCAGTACTTC
CASSLALDRKREPWEQYF
>NA|TRBV20-1|TRBJ1-2|NA
TGCAGTGCTAGAGATCCGTCCCGCTACACCTTC
CSARDPSRYTF
>NA|TRBV19|TRBJ1-2|few
TGTGCCACTACCGCGGGCAGACTCTATGGCTACACCTTC
CATTAGRLYGYTF
>NA|TRBV15|TRBJ1-3|NA
TGTGCCACCAGCAGAGATTGGGCAGGCCCTGGAAACACCATATATTTT
CATSRDWAGPGNTIYF
>NA|TRBV6-5|TRBJ1-3|NA
TGTGCCAGCAGCTTTGGGGGGAGCTCTGGAAACACCATATATTTT
CASSFGGSSGNTIYF